This T cell receptor (beta chain) comes out of a study of T cells in localized non-small cell lung cancer. General study points: Clonality of T cells reached its maximum in uninvolved adjacent lung, surpassing tumor. A denser population of T cells in blood accompanied longer overall survival. Researchers found a median approximately 55 of the top 100 tumor clones in adjacent lung. The study sequenced only one region of the tumor. As a result, intratumor heterogeneity could not be excluded and remains possible.

There are 13 residues in the CDR3. V lost 4 bases and J 4 bases, leaving 11 bases between the germline ends. Germline CDR1 and CDR2: SGHRS and YFSETQ. As to this clone: What it binds is unknown.

The repertoire was sequenced with immunoSEQ multiplex PCR; TCRdb's copy has only in-frame clones and lacks some. This sample has about 92,000 clones; approximately 91% occur once, and the top ten carry about 4%. V gene TRBV5-1 combines with J gene TRBJ1-2, with a possible D match to TRBD1 (5 bases). The clonotype comes from a woman aged 40 to 75 with stage II squamous cell lung carcinoma. The specimen comprised PBMCs, sampled before any cancer treatment. Here the CDR3 reads CASSAGSGYGYTF. CDR3 DNA: TGCGCCAGCAGCGCAGGGTCGGGCTATGGCTACACCTTC.